The present T cell receptor beta chain was sequenced within a study of vaccination and CD4 T cells after COVID-19. Overall study: Overlapping SARS-CoV-2, HCoV-NL63, HCoV-OC43 and HCoV-229E spike peptides stimulated the cells.

Scientists ran DNA taken from cultured CD4+ T cells through the Oncomine TCR Beta short-read assay for sequencing. Researchers extracted genomic DNA from CD4+ T cells that had been cultured. TCRdb reprocessed the PCR reads via MiXCR and lists one record per CDR3 protein. The table has about 12,000 distinct CDR3 sequences, 37% seen once. Per germline, CDR1 SGHAT and CDR2 FQNNGV. This CDR3 spans 13 amino acids. V was clipped by 7 bases and J by 5 bases, with 14 bases between them. To note about this clonotype: The antigen is not known.

Sample treatment: approximately nine-day PBMC culture with coronavirus spike peptide pools or control peptides (ViraFEST assay). These CD4+ T cells came from an unexposed donor, sampled before the COVID-19 pandemic (2011-2018). For ViraFEST, peptide pools expanded antigen-specific T cells, after which the TCRs were sequenced. With approximately 9.9 ug/ml peptide pools and roughly 9 IU/ml IL-2, PBMCs were cultured at some 2.2 million per well. This TCR was sampled from a human donor in good health. The chain combines TRBV11-2 with TRBJ2-5; the D is unclear. Sequences were obtained from CD4+ T cells from blood, cultured in vitro. The CDR3 protein is CASTQQGLETQYF. The DNA for the CDR3 is TGTGCCAGCACCCAACAAGGGTTGGAGACCCAGTACTTC.